This TCR beta chain was recovered during a study of blood T cell repertoires in COVID-19 (dated by TCRdb to the early 2020s). Regarding the research as a whole: Samples from collaborators originated in the United States, Italy and Spain and spanned both the acute and convalescent phases of COVID-19. A de-identified subject ID, COVID-19 status, age in years and sex were almost always included in the sample metadata. The samples were drawn from two sources: the first 160 participants of the ongoing ImmuneRACE study, and fewer than 1,500 subjects contributed by 6 global collaborators. The prospective study material was composed of cDNA or gDNA derived from T cells, B-cell-depleted T cells, or PBMCs. A freely available public database, intended as a resource for researchers studying the immune response to SARS-CoV-2, is where the repertoires were released. Where available, HLA class I and class II types were taken from metadata supplied by the sample provider and were not determined by assay-based typing. The dataset comprised deeply sampled blood TCRbeta repertoires from subjects exposed to, actively infected with, or recovered from COVID-19. On the study overall, not on this receptor specifically: The quantity of clinical and demographic metadata differed by source and by participant and was supplied without curation.

From a lookup of the germline V gene (reference sequence), CDR1 and CDR2 are MNHEY and SMNVEV. The CDR3 runs 19 residues from the cysteine to the phenylalanine. The retained sequence is limited to the CDR3, 57 bases, with the frame set at the first base. Trimming accounts for 8 bases at V and 1 base at J, while the number of junction bases matched to no gene is 11. TCRbeta CDR3 regions were amplified from genomic DNA by means of the immunoSEQ Assay, a bias-controlled multiplex PCR. As for the original processing: Within the assay, amplification of reference gene primers was used to estimate how many nucleated cells each sample contained. Sequence reads were collapsed and filtered to measure the absolute abundance of every unique TCRbeta CDR3 rearrangement. For each sample, productive Simpson clonality was calculated as the square root of Simpson's diversity index over productive rearrangements. Imported from immuneACCESS, the table was reduced by TCRdb to in-frame sequences with V and J called. These copies leave out some clones; in studies compared against another copy, an unresolved V gene accounts for under half, and the cause of the remainder is not known. Clone size and V and J calls were adopted from that table, with D and trimming inferred from the DNA. The sample table records roughly 100,000 clones; under 85% of these occur just once. In total, the top ten clones hold more than 13% of the sample.

With respect to this clone: What antigen it recognizes has not been identified. No base quality information exists; no much larger clone differs at one position.

Each collaborating institution followed its own protocols to collect whole blood in K2EDTA tubes. For TCRbeta analysis, collaborator samples were shipped as frozen whole blood, as isolated PBMCs, or as DNA extracted from either sample type. This receptor was obtained from a woman aged 55 to 70 with acute or convalescent COVID-19. The material sequenced was peripheral blood. The sequence joins TRBV27 to TRBJ2-2; TRBD2 matches 15 bases in the middle. The CDR3 amino acid sequence is: CASLRKGTSGGWNTGELFF. The DNA reads as follows: TGTGCCAGCCTCCGGAAAGGGACTAGCGGGGGGTGGAACACCGGGGAGCTGTTTTTT.